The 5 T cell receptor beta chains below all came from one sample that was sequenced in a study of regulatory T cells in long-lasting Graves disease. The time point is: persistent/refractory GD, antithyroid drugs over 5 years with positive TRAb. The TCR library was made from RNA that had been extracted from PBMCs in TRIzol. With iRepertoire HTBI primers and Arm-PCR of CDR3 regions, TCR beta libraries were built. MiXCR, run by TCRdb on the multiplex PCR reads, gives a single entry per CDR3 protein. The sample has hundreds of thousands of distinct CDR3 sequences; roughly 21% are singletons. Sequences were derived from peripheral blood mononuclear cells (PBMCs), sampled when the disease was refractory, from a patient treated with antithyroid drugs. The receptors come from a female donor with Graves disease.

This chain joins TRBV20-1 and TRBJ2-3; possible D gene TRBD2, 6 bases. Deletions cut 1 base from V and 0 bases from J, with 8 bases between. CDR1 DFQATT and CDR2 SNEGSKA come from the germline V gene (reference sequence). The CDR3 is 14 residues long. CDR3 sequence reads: CSARGGASTDTQYF. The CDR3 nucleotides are TGCAGTGCTAGAGGCGGGGCTAGCACAGATACGCAGTATTTT.

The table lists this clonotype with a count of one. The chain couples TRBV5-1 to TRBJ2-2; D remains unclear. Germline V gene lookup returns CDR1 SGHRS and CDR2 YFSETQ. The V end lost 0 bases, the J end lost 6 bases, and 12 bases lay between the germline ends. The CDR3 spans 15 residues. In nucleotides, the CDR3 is TGCGCCAGCAGCTTGGACAACCCTCCCGCCGGGGAGCTGTTTTTT. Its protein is CASSLDNPPAGELFF.

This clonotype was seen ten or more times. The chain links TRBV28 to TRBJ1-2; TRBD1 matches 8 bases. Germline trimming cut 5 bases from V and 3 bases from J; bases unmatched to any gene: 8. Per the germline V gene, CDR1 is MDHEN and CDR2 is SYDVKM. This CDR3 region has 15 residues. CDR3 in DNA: TGTGCCAGCAGTCCAGGGGACAGGTGGGACTATGGCTACACCTTC. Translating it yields CASSPGDRWDYGYTF.

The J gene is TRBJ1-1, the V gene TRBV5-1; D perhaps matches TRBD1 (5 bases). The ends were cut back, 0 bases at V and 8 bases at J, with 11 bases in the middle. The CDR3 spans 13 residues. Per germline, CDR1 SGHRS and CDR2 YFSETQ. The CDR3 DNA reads TGCGCCAGCAGCTTGGCGGGACGAAGCGAAGCTTTCTTT. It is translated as CASSLAGRSEAFF.

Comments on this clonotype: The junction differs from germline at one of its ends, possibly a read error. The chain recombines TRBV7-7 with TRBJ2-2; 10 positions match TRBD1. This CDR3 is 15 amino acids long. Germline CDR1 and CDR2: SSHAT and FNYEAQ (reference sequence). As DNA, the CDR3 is TGTGCTAGCAGCCGGGACAGGGGCTACACCGGGGAGCTGTTTTTT. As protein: CASSRDRGYTGELFF.